This note documents a single TCR beta chain sequence. The data stem from a study of blood T cell repertoires in COVID-19. Study-level information: T cells, B-cell-depleted T cells, or PBMCs provided the cDNA or gDNA that served as material.

The CDR3 extends over 16 amino acids. V was shortened by 3 bases and J by 0 bases, with 12 bases between the two germline ends. Per germline, CDR1 LNHDA and CDR2 SQIVND (reference sequence). This table comes from immunoSEQ multiplex PCR, and its TCRdb copy is limited to in-frame clones, with some not included. The sample has 150,000 to 200,000 clones, approximately 79% seen once. Sequencing was done on a sample of peripheral blood. The chain links TRBV19 to TRBJ1-5; tentative D call: TRBD1 (5 bases). The receptor was derived from a woman older than 75 with acute or convalescent COVID-19. This CDR3 is CASSIFQGHSNQPQHF. In DNA form, the CDR3 reads TGTGCCAGTAGTATTTTCCAGGGTCATAGCAATCAGCCCCAGCATTTT.